In this sample, the clone carrying this T cell receptor (beta chain) turned up once. This entry belongs to a study of yellow fever vaccine responses in identical twins. Via MiXCR, TCRdb re-called the RT-PCR reads, giving one row per CDR3 protein. The data contain under 8,500 distinct CDR3 sequences, around 84% of them seen just once; the ten biggest clones take up 1.2%. Germline V gene lookup returns CDR1 LGHNT and CDR2 FRNRAP. Trimming took 9 bases from V and 1 from J, leaving 16 bases between them. This CDR3 is built from 14 residues. Sequences were derived from T cells from blood (PBMCs), unsorted or a sorted subset (not recorded which), sampled before or after yellow fever vaccination (not recorded which). This sequence originates from a woman under 30 who received the yellow fever vaccine. The chain has TRBV12-5 and TRBJ2-7, with a possible D match to TRBD1 (5 bases). CDR3 DNA: TGTGCTAGATTCCTCAGGGATAGTTCCTACGAGCAGTACTTC. Protein: CARFLRDSSYEQYF.